The rows below give T cell receptor beta chains drawn from one sample of a study of PD-1 blockade in classical Hodgkin lymphoma. The protocol was immunoSEQ multiplex PCR, while the TCRdb copy is restricted to in-frame clones and leaves out a portion. The sample shows around 27,000 clones, roughly 92% of them seen only once. Sequencing used peripheral blood mononuclear cells (PBMCs). These receptors all come from a human donor with classical Hodgkin lymphoma. Each CDR3 is given with its conserved first and last residue. The D gene is left open where the match is weak.

V gene	D gene	J gene	CDR3 protein
TRBV27	TRBD1	TRBJ1-1	CASSRQGPTNTEAFF
TRBV11-1	TRBD2	TRBJ2-2	CASSSPGLAGAGELFF
TRBV4-2	.	TRBJ2-3	CASSQATDTQYF
TRBV5-1	.	TRBJ2-7	CASNRDGSWEQYF
TRBV5-1	TRBD1	TRBJ2-7	CASSRDRVYEQYF
TRBV5-5	.	TRBJ2-2	CASSLGGSGWATGELFF
TRBV28	.	TRBJ2-3	CASSFPKIWRKEGVHRDTQYF
TRBV11-2	.	TRBJ2-3	CASSEQLGLATDTQYF
TRBV9	TRBD1	TRBJ2-2	CASSVGQGWTGELFF
TRBV2	.	TRBJ2-3	CASRRDGLGDTQYF
TRBV19	.	TRBJ2-1	CASRGPGGAYNEQFF
TRBV19	.	TRBJ1-2	CASRAASDYGYTF
TRBV28	.	TRBJ2-7	CASSLYASSTTYEQYF
TRBV4-1	TRBD1	TRBJ1-4	CASSKAEDRNEKLFF
TRBV28	TRBD1	TRBJ1-1	CASSADRAGYTEAFF
TRBV28	.	TRBJ2-3	CASSLWGSSDTQYF
TRBV5-4	TRBD2	TRBJ2-1	CASSLRLAGGGRAYNEQFF
TRBV7-3	TRBD1	TRBJ2-7	CASSLTGGQAYEQYF
TRBV5-4	TRBD1	TRBJ2-3	CATKRGTGSTDTQYF
TRBV2	.	TRBJ1-2	CASRTQGYYGYTF
TRBV7-9	TRBD2	TRBJ2-3	CASTPTGTSTDTQYF
TRBV6-5	.	TRBJ2-7	CASSRGLFYEQYF